The 24 T cell receptor beta chains presented below share a single source sample, sequenced in a study of blood T cells in healthy people across ages. For the second PCR, which ran for about 7 to 11 cycles, a sample-barcoded 5' primer and a J-beta primer mix were used. MiXCR, run by TCRdb on the 5' RACE reads, gives a single entry per CDR3 protein. The sample yields over 700,000 distinct CDR3 sequences, roughly 50% seen once. Sample: blood. The receptors here all came from a man at least 80 years old in good health.

This clonotype showed up just a few times. V and J are TRBV19 and TRBJ2-1; 8 positions agree with TRBD2. Unmatched junction bases numbered 5, after V lost 11 bases and J lost 2 bases. The CDR3 loop spans 13 amino acids. Germline CDR1 reads LNHDA; CDR2 reads SQIVND (reference sequence). CDR3 sequence reads: CAAGGGAYNEQFF. The DNA for the CDR3 is TGTGCCGCCGGGGGGGGAGCCTACAATGAGCAGTTCTTC.

This clonotype was observed a few times. The rearrangement uses TRBV29-1 and TRBJ2-3; D is undetermined. Trimming took off 8 bases at V and 0 bases at J, with 9 bases between the two ends. This CDR3 is built from 12 residues. CDR1 and CDR2 from the germline V gene are SQVTM and ANQGSEA. The chain's CDR3 is CSSEGSTDTQYF. The CDR3 nucleotides read TGCAGCTCGGAAGGGAGCACAGATACGCAGTATTTT.

The chain has TRBV28 and TRBJ2-4; weak D call: TRBD2 (5 bases). The CDR3 covers 15 residues. Trimming pared 5 bases from V and 0 bases from J, leaving 11 bases between. Per the germline V gene, CDR1 is MDHEN and CDR2 is SYDVKM. CDR3 nucleotide sequence: TGTGCCAGCAGTCGGGGTAACCTAGCCAAAAACATTCAGTACTTC. Its protein is CASSRGNLAKNIQYF.

This chain links TRBV29-1 with TRBJ2-7, with TRBD1 matching over 7 bases. J was trimmed by 7 bases and V by 4 bases; bases with no gene match: 10. This CDR3 spans 13 amino acids. Germline values: CDR1 SQVTM, CDR2 ANQGSEA. CDR3 amino acids: CSVAIQGQREQYF. CDR3 bases: TGCAGCGTTGCCATACAGGGGCAGAGGGAGCAGTACTTC.

This clonotype was found a few times. This may be a read error: a much more frequent sequence differs by one nucleotide. The rearrangement uses TRBV20-1 and TRBJ2-1, with D tentatively TRBD1 (6 bases). The assigned J gene may be wrong: the sequence end matches TRBJ2-7 better. This CDR3 has 14 amino acids. The germline V gene has CDR1 DFQATT and CDR2 SNEGSKA (reference sequence). This chain's CDR3 is CSGSLAGAYNEQYF. CDR3 coding DNA: TGCAGTGGTAGTCTGGCAGGGGCTTACAATGAGCAGTACTTC.

The chain is built from TRBV28 and TRBJ2-1, with 9 positions matching TRBD1. V shed 7 bases, J shed 9 bases, and the junction held 7 bases outside the gene matches. The CDR3 is 13 amino acids. Germline V lookup: CDR1 MDHEN, CDR2 SYDVKM. CDR3 amino acids: CASTLTGGSEQFF. The DNA for the CDR3 is TGTGCCAGCACCCTTACAGGGGGCTCTGAGCAGTTCTTC.

This clonotype appeared a single time. J is TRBJ2-7 and V is TRBV27, with 12 bases lining up with TRBD2. The DNA end favors TRBJ2-5, so the J call may be wrong. The germline V gene has CDR1 MNHEY and CDR2 SMNVEV (reference sequence). The CDR3 is 17 residues long. The CDR3 reads CASSLRFTSGRTQTQYF. CDR3 nucleotide sequence: TGTGCCAGCAGTTTACGTTTCACTAGCGGGAGGACTCAGACCCAGTACTTC.

The table lists this clonotype with a few counts. The V and J genes are TRBV5-1 and TRBJ2-5; the D is unclear. Germline loops: CDR1 SGHRS, CDR2 YFSETQ. V shed 5 bases and J shed 3 bases, with 17 bases lying between them. The CDR3 sequence is 15 residues long. CDR3 DNA: TGCGCCAGCAGTGGGCCCCCGGGCCTTAAAGAGACCCAGTACTTC. Its translation is CASSGPPGLKETQYF. Complete variable domain (other parts from reference TRBV5-1 and TRBJ2-5): KAGVTQTPRYLIKTRGQQVTLSCSPISGHRSVSWYQQTPGQGLQFLFEYFSETQRNKGNFPGRFSGRQFSNSRSEMNVSTLELGDSALYLCASSGPPGLKETQYFGPGTRLLVL.

This clonotype was picked up one time. The gene calls are TRBV3-1 and TRBJ1-3, with 8 bases matching TRBD1. The CDR3 contains 16 residues. The germline V gene has CDR1 LGHDT and CDR2 YNNKEL (reference sequence). With V trimmed by 1 base and J by 2 bases, 4 bases remained unmatched. Here the CDR3 reads CASSQGLTGAGNTIYF. The CDR3, as DNA: TGTGCCAGCAGCCAAGGGCTGACAGGGGCTGGAAACACCATATATTTT.

This clonotype was recorded a few times. CDR3 sequence reads: CSARAPNNSPLHF. The CDR3 region has the DNA TGCAGTGCTAGAGCCCCTAATAATTCACCCCTCCACTTT. The V and J genes are TRBV20-1 and TRBJ1-6; D not certain. V was trimmed by 1 base and J by 5 bases, leaving 6 bases between them. Germline CDR1 and CDR2: DFQATT and SNEGSKA (reference sequence). This CDR3 region has 13 residues.

The chain has TRBV5-6 and TRBJ2-1, with TRBD2 matching 7 bases. The V gene's germline CDR1 is SGHDT and CDR2 YYEEEE. J was trimmed by 6 bases and V by 5 bases; bases with no gene match: 8. The CDR3 covers 14 residues. CDR3 in amino acids: CASSTRTSRNEQFF. CDR3 bases: TGTGCCAGCAGTACGAGGACTAGTCGCAATGAGCAGTTCTTC.

The CDR3 loop reads CASSYSWSGGTDTQYF. The CDR3 nucleotides are TGTGCCAGCAGTTACTCGTGGAGCGGGGGCACAGATACGCAGTATTTT. V is TRBV6-6 and J is TRBJ2-3; 7 nucleotides align to TRBD2. Germline CDR1 is MNHNY and CDR2 is SVGAGI (reference sequence). The CDR3 extends over 16 amino acids. The J segment lost 1 base and the V segment lost 0 bases, leaving 4 bases of the junction unmatched.

In nucleotides, the CDR3 is TGTGCCAGCAGCGTAGTTGGTGTTCGGGGACTAGCGGTAACCAAAAACATTCAGTACTTC. It codes for CASSVVGVRGLAVTKNIQYF. V and J are TRBV9 and TRBJ2-7; 11 nucleotides match TRBD2. The J call may be in error: the DNA end matches TRBJ2-4 better. The CDR3 is 20 amino acids. CDR1 SGDLS and CDR2 YYNGEE come from the germline V gene.

In its sample, this clonotype was seen a few times. V usage is TRBV7-2 and J usage is TRBJ2-3, with D uncertain. The germline CDR1 and CDR2 sequences are SGHTA and FQGNSA. The germline V and J ends were trimmed by 5 bases and 14 bases, with 23 bases remaining between them. The CDR3 extends over 14 amino acids. Written as DNA, the CDR3 is TGTGCCAGCAGCACCAGCGAGGCTACCAGATACGCGTATTTT. The encoded protein is CASSTSEATRYAYF.

This clonotype appeared many times. In nucleotides, the CDR3 is TGCAGCGTTGGGGCTAGCGGGGGATATGGGGACGAGCAGTTCTTC. This translates into CSVGASGGYGDEQFF. V usage is TRBV29-1 and J usage is TRBJ2-1; 10 nucleotides agree with TRBD2. There are 15 residues in the CDR3. CDR1 and CDR2 from the germline V gene are SQVTM and ANQGSEA. V lost 4 bases to trimming and J lost 10 bases; unmatched junction nucleotides: 13.

The chain couples TRBV7-9 to TRBJ1-1; 7 positions match TRBD1. V lost 7 bases and J lost 3; bases outside the gene matches: 14. CDR3 size: 16 residues. Germline loops: CDR1 SEHNR, CDR2 FQNEAQ (reference sequence). DNA of the CDR3: TGTGCCAGCATCAGACAGGGAACGGTGAGCGACACTGAAGCTTTCTTT. Translation gives CASIRQGTVSDTEAFF. Full variable domain (missing parts from reference TRBV7-9 and TRBJ1-1): DTGVSQNPRHKITKRGQNVTFRCDPISEHNRLYWYRQTLGQGPEFLTYFQNEAQLEKSRLLSDRFSAERPKGSFSTLEIQRTEQGDSAMYLCASIRQGTVSDTEAFFGQGTRLTVV.

This clonotype occurred a few times. This chain uses TRBV6-2 or TRBV6-3 with TRBJ2-3; 13 bases align to TRBD2. Germline CDR1 and CDR2: MNHEY and SVGEGT. V lost 5 bases, J lost 6 bases, and 5 bases stayed unmatched. CDR3 length: 15 amino acids. This chain's CDR3 is CASSTSGRVSDTQYF. The CDR3 nucleotides are TGTGCCAGCAGTACTAGCGGGAGGGTTTCGGATACGCAGTATTTT.

The table lists this clonotype with many counts. This chain links TRBV7-8 with TRBJ1-2; no clear D. The CDR3 extends over 13 amino acids. Trimming stripped 5 bases from V and 5 bases from J, with 12 bases between. Germline V gives CDR1 SGHVS, CDR2 FQNEAQ. The CDR3 protein is CASSVSVPYGYTF. In DNA, the CDR3 is TGTGCCAGCAGCGTAAGCGTTCCATATGGCTACACCTTC.

The V and J genes are TRBV27 and TRBJ1-2; 12 bases align to TRBD1. V trimming: 4 bases; J trimming: 8 bases; junction bases outside the gene matches: 11. Germline CDR1 is MNHEY and CDR2 is SMNVEV (reference sequence). This CDR3 has 16 amino acids. The CDR3 is CASSSAGGQGAYGYTF. The CDR3, as DNA: TGTGCCAGCAGTTCAGCCGGGGGACAGGGGGCTTACGGCTACACCTTC.

This chain connects TRBV3-1 to TRBJ2-3; 9 bases match TRBD1. The CDR3 consists of 15 residues. V lost 2 bases to trimming and J lost 6 bases; unmatched junction nucleotides: 6. Germline CDR1 and CDR2: LGHDT and YNNKEL (reference sequence). CDR3 in amino acids: CASSQIQGASDTQYF. The DNA for the CDR3 is TGTGCCAGCAGCCAAATACAGGGGGCGAGTGATACGCAGTATTTT.

This rearrangement joins TRBV7-9 to TRBJ2-3; 10 positions agree with TRBD2. The junction had 13 bases not matched to a gene; V was cut back by 5 bases and J by 2 bases. Germline loops: CDR1 SEHNR, CDR2 FQNEAQ (reference sequence). The CDR3 consists of 18 residues. The CDR3 region has the DNA TGTGCCAGCAGCCGGCGAGCGAGCGGGAGGGCCCCCACAGATACGCAGTATTTT. Translated, it gives CASSRRASGRAPTDTQYF.

Only a few counts were recorded for this clonotype. The rearrangement joins TRBV13 to TRBJ2-7, with 8 bases lining up with TRBD1. This CDR3 contains 15 residues. CDR1 and CDR2 from the germline V gene are PRHDT and FYEKMQ (reference sequence). Losses at the gene ends were 0 bases for V and 5 bases for J; bases not matched to a gene: 6. The CDR3 is CASSLGRTGLNEQYF. The DNA of the CDR3 is TGTGCCAGCAGCTTAGGACGGACAGGGCTCAACGAGCAGTACTTC. Full variable domain (missing parts from reference TRBV13 and TRBJ2-7): AAGVIQSPRHLIKEKRETATLKCYPIPRHDTVYWYQQGPGQDPQFLISFYEKMQSDKGSIPDRFSAQQFSDYHSELNMSSLELGDSALYFCASSLGRTGLNEQYFGPGTRLTVT.

Concerning this clonotype: The junction and the germline gene differ at one end; a read error may be behind it. The chain links TRBV27 to TRBJ1-2; D may be TRBD1 (5 bases). The CDR3 sequence is 17 residues long. Germline CDR1 MNHEY, CDR2 SMNVEV (reference sequence). The CDR3 is CASSLRIHNRRGYGHTF. The CDR3 DNA follows: TGTGCCAGCAGTTTGAGAATACACAATCGGAGGGGCTATGGCCACACCTTC.

The chain couples TRBV5-1 to TRBJ2-1; tentatively, D is TRBD2 (7 bases). CDR3 size: 16 residues. V was clipped by 3 bases and J by 10 bases, with 23 bases between them. CDR1 SGHRS and CDR2 YFSETQ come from the germline V gene. The CDR3 DNA reads TGCGCCAGCAGCTCCACAGCCGGGGGGCTCGGCGGCGAGCAGTTCTTC. The encoded protein is CASSSTAGGLGGEQFF.